The 12 T cell receptor beta chains below all came from one sample that was sequenced in a study of technical replicates of blood from a handful of donors. Produced via immunoSEQ multiplex PCR; TCRdb's table is partial and in-frame only. Here the sample spans about 81,000 clones, roughly 96% being singletons. The sequencing input was T cells isolated from PBMCs. The source is a human donor in good health.

J is TRBJ2-2 and V is TRBV18; a weak D match, TRBD1 (5 bases). The germline V gene encodes CDR1 KGHSH and CDR2 LQKENI. V lost 0 bases and J lost 0, with 11 bases in between. The CDR3 has 17 amino acids. This CDR3 reads CASSPPSARANTGELFF. The CDR3 coding sequence is TGTGCCAGCTCACCACCCTCGGCCAGGGCGAACACCGGGGAGCTGTTTTTT.

V and J are TRBV15 and TRBJ2-3; 11 bases align to TRBD2. Germline V gene data show CDR1 as LNHNV and CDR2 as YYDKDF (reference sequence). The CDR3 runs 16 residues. V lost 0 bases and J lost 4; bases outside the gene matches: 3. The CDR3 bases are TGTGCCACCAGCAGAGATGTAGCGGGAGGGCCAGATACGCAGTATTTT. This sequence encodes CATSRDVAGGPDTQYF.

This chain uses TRBV4-1 with TRBJ2-2; possible D gene TRBD1, 6 bases. The CDR3 is made up of 16 amino acids. Germline CDR1 reads MGHRA; CDR2 reads YSYEKL. Trimming stripped 6 bases from V and 0 bases from J, with 14 bases between. The CDR3 spells CASRAQGAPNTGELFF. The CDR3 region has the DNA TGCGCCAGCAGGGCACAGGGAGCCCCGAACACCGGGGAGCTGTTTTTT.

This chain joins TRBV28 and TRBJ2-7, with TRBD1 identical over 7 bases. Germline V gene sequence: CDR1 MDHEN, CDR2 SYDVKM. CDR3 length: 16 amino acids. The V and J ends lost 5 bases and 2 bases, in that order; junction bases with no gene match: 12. CDR3 protein: CASSLKLGQSAYEQYF. For the CDR3, the DNA is TGTGCCAGCAGTCTCAAACTGGGACAGTCTGCCTACGAGCAGTACTTC.

The J gene is TRBJ1-5, the V gene TRBV6-5, with D unclear. Germline assignment: CDR1 MNHEY and CDR2 SVGAGI. The V end was cut by 2 bases, the J end by 0 bases, with 8 bases between. There are 15 residues in the CDR3. The CDR3 nucleotides are TGTGCCAGCAGTTACACCAGGCCTAGCAATCAGCCCCAGCATTTT. This gives the protein CASSYTRPSNQPQHF.

In this sample, this clone turned up once. Here the CDR3 reads CASSLEQGARPGYSYNEQFF. The CDR3 bases are TGCGCCAGCAGCTTGGAGCAGGGGGCAAGGCCTGGGTATTCCTACAATGAGCAGTTCTTC. The J gene is TRBJ2-1, the V gene TRBV5-1; 8 positions agree with TRBD1. The CDR3 consists of 20 residues. With 0 bases clipped from V and 1 base from J, the junction kept 15 bases outside the gene matches. Germline loops: CDR1 SGHRS, CDR2 YFSETQ.

This clone was seen only once. The J gene is TRBJ1-2, the V gene TRBV7-8; possibly TRBD1 for D (5 bases). Trimming took 5 bases from V and 7 from J, leaving 26 bases between them. The CDR3 spans 17 residues. The V gene's germline CDR1 is SGHVS and CDR2 FQNEAQ. CDR3 bases: TGTGCCAGCAGCCCCCCCCCACGCGACAGCCCCTGGGCTGGCTACACCTTC. Its translation: CASSPPPRDSPWAGYTF. The whole variable domain, filled in from reference TRBV7-8 and TRBJ1-2, reads GAGVSQSPRYKVAKRGQDVALRCDPISGHVSLFWYQQALGQGPEFLTYFQNEAQLDKSGLPSDRFFAERPEGSVSTLKIQRTQQEDSAVYLCASSPPPRDSPWAGYTFGSGTRLTVV.

The rearrangement uses TRBV5-6 and TRBJ2-7; the match to TRBD2 covers 8 bases. V lost 6 bases and J lost 5; bases outside the gene matches: 10. CDR1 SGHDT and CDR2 YYEEEE come from the germline V gene. The CDR3 spans 14 residues. The CDR3 is CASTFSGRLDEQYF. The CDR3 DNA sequence: TGTGCCAGCACCTTCAGCGGGAGACTTGACGAGCAGTACTTC.

The CDR3 protein is CASSLGGGQGTYTEAFF. As DNA, the CDR3 is TGTGCCAGCAGCTTAGGGGGGGGACAGGGTACTTACACTGAAGCTTTCTTT. This rearrangement joins TRBV7-6 to TRBJ1-1; the match to TRBD1 covers 9 bases. The CDR3 consists of 17 residues. Per the germline V gene, CDR1 is SGHVS and CDR2 is FNYEAQ. The V and J ends lost 1 base and 3 bases, in that order; junction bases with no gene match: 9. Complete variable domain (other parts from reference TRBV7-6 and TRBJ1-1): GAGVSQSPRYKVTKRGQDVALRCDPISGHVSLYWYRQALGQGPEFLTYFNYEAQQDKSGLPNDRFSAERPEGSISTLTIQRTEQRDSAMYRCASSLGGGQGTYTEAFFGQGTRLTVV.

V and J are TRBV13 and TRBJ2-7; possible D gene TRBD1, 6 bases. The CDR3 extends over 14 amino acids. From germline, CDR1 is PRHDT and CDR2 FYEKMQ (reference sequence). Trimming removed 1 base at V and 3 bases at J, with 10 bases between. CDR3 DNA sequence: TGTGCCAGCAGCTTAGTGAGACAGGACTACGAGCAGTACTTC. This translates into CASSLVRQDYEQYF.

The chain employs TRBV25-1 and TRBJ1-2; no firm D call. CDR3 size: 14 residues. CDR1 MGHDK and CDR2 SYGVNS come from the germline V gene. Trimming took off 2 bases at V and 7 bases at J, with 14 bases between the two ends. The CDR3 spells CASSEPGVHLGYTF. CDR3 DNA sequence: TGTGCCAGCAGTGAACCCGGGGTTCATCTTGGCTACACCTTC.

The DNA of the CDR3 is TGCGCCAGCAGCCAAGATCTACGAGGCACTGAAGCTTTCTTT. Its translation: CASSQDLRGTEAFF. The V gene is TRBV4-1, the J gene TRBJ1-1; D is uncertain. This CDR3 is 14 amino acids long. Germline V gene lookup returns CDR1 MGHRA and CDR2 YSYEKL. V lost 0 bases, J lost 4 bases, and 9 bases lay in between.